A selection of T cell receptor beta chains follows, all from one sample in a study of regulatory T cells in long-lasting Graves disease. MiXCR was run by TCRdb on the multiplex PCR reads, yielding one entry per CDR3 protein. The sample lists roughly 700,000 distinct CDR3 sequences, 25% to 35% seen once, with 35% to 55% in the top ten. Sequencing used peripheral blood mononuclear cells (PBMCs), obtained when the disease was refractory, from a patient treated with antithyroid drugs. These TCRs come from a female donor with Graves disease. Each CDR3 is given with its conserved first and last residue. A D gene is named only where the DNA matches it firmly. A row's size may be missing; if present it is once, few, many or a size class.

>TRBJ2-7|TRBV11-2|many|NA
TGTGCCAGCAGCTTCTGGCTAGAGGAGTCCTACGAGCAGTACTTC
CASSFWLEESYEQYF
>TRBJ1-2|TRBV30|few|TRBD1
TGTGCCTGGAGGCCGGACAGGGGGCGCGATGGCTACACCTTC
CAWRPDRGRDGYTF
>TRBJ2-2|TRBV5-1|NA|NA
TGCGCCAGCAGCCCGACCGCGACAGGGAGGTTTGACACCGGGGAGCTGTTTTTT
CASSPTATGRFDTGELFF
>TRBJ1-4|TRBV28|many|NA
TGTGCCAGCAGTTTACGTCCCCCCGGCGGGGAAAAACTGTTTTTT
CASSLRPPGGEKLFF
>TRBJ1-1|TRBV28|many|TRBD1
TGTGCCAGCAGCGGCCTTGGACAGGGTAAGAACACTGAAGCTTTCTTT
CASSGLGQGKNTEAFF
>TRBJ1-6|TRBV7-9|NA|NA
TGTGCCAGCAGCTTAGCCGGGGACCGGCCCCTCCACTTT
CASSLAGDRPLHF
>TRBJ2-5|TRBV11-2|NA|TRBD2
TGTGCCAGCAGCCAAACCCGACTAGCGGGAGGGTCAGAGACCCAGTACTTC
CASSQTRLAGGSETQYF
>TRBJ2-7|TRBV12-3/TRBV12-4|many|TRBD2
TGTGCCAGCAGTTCACTCCGACTAGCGGGAAAGCGTTACGAGCAGTACTTC
CASSSLRLAGKRYEQYF
>TRBJ1-3|TRBV2|NA|NA
TGTGCCAGCAGTGAGCCAGTCTCCTCTGGAAACACCATATATTTT
CASSEPVSSGNTIYF
>TRBJ2-2|TRBV3-1|NA|TRBD1
TGTGCCAGCAGCCAGAGGTGGGGGACAGGGTTAACCGGGGAGCTGTTTTTT
CASSQRWGTGLTGELFF
>TRBJ1-1|TRBV7-2|many|NA
TGTGCCAGCAGCTTTCCAGGGTCGAACACTGAAGCTTTCTTT
CASSFPGSNTEAFF
>TRBJ1-1|TRBV7-6|NA|NA
TGTGCCAGCAGCTCAGGGGTGGCGAACACTGAAGCTTTCTTT
CASSSGVANTEAFF
>TRBJ2-7|TRBV27|NA|NA
TGTGCCAGCAGTTTATACCCTCACGAGCAGTACTTC
CASSLYPHEQYF
>TRBJ1-1|TRBV2|few|NA
TGTGCCAGCAGACTTAGCCAGATGAACACTGAAGCTTTCTTT
CASRLSQMNTEAFF
>TRBJ2-1|TRBV6-1|NA|NA
TGTGCCTGCGGGCCTTTCCTCTACAATGAGCAGTTCTTC
CACGPFLYNEQFF
>TRBJ2-5|TRBV11-2|many|NA
TGTGCCAGCACCCAATCCCAGGGGCGGGAGACCCAGTACTTC
CASTQSQGRETQYF
>TRBJ1-1|TRBV3-1|NA|TRBD1
TGTGCCAGCAGCCATCCCAGGGGGCCTGAAGCTTTCTTT
CASSHPRGPEAFF
>TRBJ1-1|TRBV5-4|many|NA
TGTGCCAGCAGTTGGGGACGGACGAACACTGAAGCTTTCTTT
CASSWGRTNTEAFF
>TRBJ1-6|TRBV2|few|TRBD1
TGTGCCAGCAGTGAAGGGGGACAGGGGTTACATAATTCACCCCTCCACTTT
CASSEGGQGLHNSPLHF
>TRBJ2-7|TRBV20-1|few|TRBD2
TGCAGTGCGCCCGGGACTAGCGGGACGAGCTCCTACGAGCAGTACTTC
CSAPGTSGTSSYEQYF
>TRBJ1-1|TRBV7-3|NA|NA
TGTGCCAGCAGCCAAAAGGGGCTGGTCACTGAAGCTTTCTTT
CASSQKGLVTEAFF
>TRBJ2-7|TRBV29-1|NA|NA
TGCAGCGTTGAAATGTCGGCGTTTAGCGAGCAGTACTTC
CSVEMSAFSEQYF
>TRBJ2-5|TRBV20-1|many|TRBD2
TGCAGTGCTAGTACGGGACTAGCGGGGATCCAAGAGACCCAGTACTTC
CSASTGLAGIQETQYF
>TRBJ1-2|TRBV15|many|TRBD1
TGTGCCACCAGCAGATCCTTGACAGGGGAAGTTGGCTACACCTTC
CATSRSLTGEVGYTF
>TRBJ2-7|TRBV6-1|few|TRBD2
TGTGCCAGCAGTAAACGGACTAGCGGGACCGCCTACGAGCAGTACTTC
CASSKRTSGTAYEQYF
>TRBJ2-7|TRBV7-2|NA|NA
TGTGCCAGCAGCTTAATTCTAGATGGTTACGAGCAGTACTTC
CASSLILDGYEQYF
>TRBJ1-4|TRBV28|many|TRBD1
TGTGCCAGCAGCCGCCCCGGGACAGCTAATGAAAAACTGTTTTTT
CASSRPGTANEKLFF
>TRBJ1-2|TRBV19|few|NA
TGTGCCAGTAGTCCACCCGGGGCAGGGAACTATGGCTACACCTTC
CASSPPGAGNYGYTF
>TRBJ2-5|TRBV11-2|many|NA
TGTGCCAGCAGCTTTGTCCCGGGGGCCGGCAAGAAGACCCAGTACTTC
CASSFVPGAGKKTQYF
>TRBJ2-6|TRBV5-1|NA|NA
TGCGCCAGCAGCTTGGCCCCCATGGATGGGGCCAACGTCCTGACTTTC
CASSLAPMDGANVLTF
>TRBJ1-6|TRBV30|few|TRBD1
TGTGCCTGGAGTGATTCCCTGACAGGGCCTGGCACACCCCTCCACTTT
CAWSDSLTGPGTPLHF
>TRBJ2-7|TRBV6-1|few|TRBD1
TGTGCCAGCAGTCGACAGGGGGCGGTTTTCGAGCAGTACTTC
CASSRQGAVFEQYF
>TRBJ2-5|TRBV6-1|many|TRBD1
TGTGCCAGCAGTGTGCCAGGGGGCCGAGAGACCCAGTACTTC
CASSVPGGRETQYF
>TRBJ1-1|TRBV19|NA|NA
TGTGCCAGTAGTATAGATCTATTAAGGATAACGGCTTTCTTT
CASSIDLLRITAFF
>TRBJ2-7|TRBV11-2|few|NA
TGTGCCAGCAGCACCTCGGGGCCCCCGAGCTCCTACGAGCAGTACTTC
CASSTSGPPSSYEQYF
>TRBJ2-7|TRBV6-9|once|NA
TGTGCCAGCAGTTATTTAGGGCCCGACGGCTACGAGCAGTACTTC
CASSYLGPDGYEQYF
>TRBJ2-7|TRBV10-3|NA|TRBD2
TGTGCCATCAGTGTTAAGGGTAGCGGGAGGTGGACCTACGAGCAGTACTTC
CAISVKGSGRWTYEQYF
>TRBJ2-5|TRBV20-1|NA|NA
TGCAGTGCCGAAAGGGGAGCGGGCCAAGAGACCCAGTACTTC
CSAERGAGQETQYF
>TRBJ1-4|TRBV12-3/TRBV12-4|NA|TRBD1
TGTGCCAGCAGTTTCCGGACAGGAAAAGAAAAACTGTTTTTT
CASSFRTGKEKLFF
>TRBJ1-5|TRBV20-1|few|TRBD1
TGCAGTGCTAGAACGTCCGGGACAGGGCCTCAGCCCCAGCATTTT
CSARTSGTGPQPQHF
>TRBJ2-5|TRBV15|NA|NA
TGTGCCACCAGCAGAGATCGGGAGAAGACCCAGTACTTC
CATSRDREKTQYF
>TRBJ1-2|TRBV7-9|few|NA
TGTGCCAGCAGCTCGGACGTGCTGGGCTACACCTTC
CASSSDVLGYTF
>TRBJ1-1|TRBV2|few|TRBD1
TGTGCCAGCAGTGATGCACAGGGGGCGGGCACTGAAGCTTTCTTT
CASSDAQGAGTEAFF
>TRBJ1-2|TRBV25-1|many|NA
TGTGCCAGCAGTGACGACGGCGAAGTAGGCAGCACCTTC
CASSDDGEVGSTF
>TRBJ2-5|TRBV15|NA|NA
TGTGCCACCAGTCGTGGGAATGGGGCGGAGACCCAGTACTTC
CATSRGNGAETQYF
>TRBJ1-1|TRBV29-1|NA|NA
TGCAGCGTCCGGCGGGGGGCAGCTGAAGCTTTCTTT
CSVRRGAAEAFF
>TRBJ1-2|TRBV28|many|NA
TGTGCCAGCAGTTTACCAGGATTATATGGCTACACCTTC
CASSLPGLYGYTF
>TRBJ2-7|TRBV11-2|many|TRBD1
TGTGCCAGCAGCTCCTCGGGACAGGGGGCGCGGGAGCAGTACTTC
CASSSSGQGAREQYF
>TRBJ2-7|TRBV6-1|NA|TRBD2
TGTGCCAGCAGTGAAACTGGTGGGACTAGCGAATACGAGCAGTACTTC
CASSETGGTSEYEQYF
>TRBJ1-5|TRBV12-3/TRBV12-4|once|NA
TGTGCCAGCAGTTTTCAGGGGCAGGAGCTCCAGCAGTCCCAGCATTTT
CASSFQGQELQQSQHF
>TRBJ1-5|TRBV12-3/TRBV12-4|few|NA
TGTGCCAGCAGTTCGGAACGCCAGCCCCAGCATTTT
CASSSERQPQHF
>TRBJ1-4|TRBV5-8|few|TRBD1
TGTGCCAGCAGCTTACAGGGGACGGCAGCTGAAAAACTGTTTTTT
CASSLQGTAAEKLFF
>TRBJ2-3|TRBV29-1|NA|TRBD1
TGCAGCGTTGTTACAGGGGAAAGAGGAGATACGCAGTATTTT
CSVVTGERGDTQYF
>TRBJ1-4|TRBV6-1|NA|NA
TGTGCCAGCAGCCCACAGGAAAAACTGTTTTTT
CASSPQEKLFF
>TRBJ1-2|TRBV10-3|few|NA
TGTGCCATCAGTCTGCCCGACCCAGCTGAGTATGGCTACACCTTC
CAISLPDPAEYGYTF